Shown below are 9 T cell receptor beta chains from a single sample sequenced in a study of graft-versus-host responses after intestinal transplantation. These TCRs' antigens remain unknown. Produced via immunoSEQ multiplex PCR; TCRdb's table is partial and in-frame only. The sample has 90,000 to 150,000 clones; approximately 92% are singletons. The source material was unstimulated CD4+ T cells sorted from spleen or lymph node cells, sampled before intestinal transplant. These receptors came from a human donor who received an intestinal transplant.

The genes are TRBV10-3 and TRBJ2-5, with TRBD1 identical over 7 bases. This CDR3 is built from 12 residues. The germline V gene has CDR1 ENHRY and CDR2 SYGVKD. V shed 5 bases and J 4 bases; nucleotides not matched to a gene: 1. The CDR3 DNA is TGTGCCATCAGTAGGGGGCCAGAGACCCAGTACTTC. This codes for CAISRGPETQYF.

V gene TRBV10-2 combines with J gene TRBJ2-1; 10 nucleotides agree with TRBD2. CDR1 is WSHSY and CDR2 is SAAADI in the germline V gene. After removal of 5 bases from V and 8 bases from J, the junction contained 9 bases not matched to a gene. The length of the CDR3 is 15 residues. In nucleotides, the CDR3 is TGCGCCAGCAGTCGCCAAGGGACTAGCGCCGATGAGCAGTTCTTC. It codes for CASSRQGTSADEQFF.

This clone was recorded a few times. The chain links TRBV5-1 to TRBJ2-7; 8 nucleotides align to TRBD1. The CDR3 has 13 amino acids. Germline CDR1 reads SGHRS; CDR2 reads YFSETQ. V shed 6 bases, J shed 7 bases, and the junction held 9 bases outside the gene matches. The CDR3 sequence is CASTADRVSEQYF. The CDR3 DNA sequence: TGCGCCAGCACTGCGGACAGGGTGAGTGAGCAGTACTTC.

J is TRBJ2-7 and V is TRBV11-3; D possibly corresponds to TRBD2 (6 bases). The CDR3 is made up of 15 amino acids. From germline, CDR1 is SGHNT and CDR2 YENEEA. Trimming removed 5 bases at V and 6 bases at J, with 20 bases between. This chain's CDR3 is CASSPSPGDISEQYF. Written as DNA, the CDR3 is TGTGCCAGCAGCCCCTCGCCGGGAGATATCTCCGAGCAGTACTTC.

The chain uses TRBV5-1 and TRBJ2-5; D is undetermined. In germline, CDR1 is SGHRS, CDR2 YFSETQ. Trimming pared 1 base from V and 2 bases from J, leaving 9 bases between. This CDR3 has 14 amino acids. As DNA, the CDR3 is TGCGCCAGCAGCTTGAGAGCCGGGCAAGAGACCCAGTACTTC. It codes for CASSLRAGQETQYF.

About this clone itself: The CDR3 carries no conserved terminal phenylalanine or tryptophan, so it likely arises from a read error. The DNA is left out, because the CDR3 cannot be placed on it with certainty; the CDR3 is given as TCRdb lists it. The chain is built from TRBV6-5 and TRBJ2-7; TRBD1, the D gene given by the table, was not confirmed from the DNA. The germline CDR1 and CDR2 sequences are MNHEY and SVGAGI. Counting both end residues, the CDR3 totals 11 amino acids. This chain's CDR3 is CASYPCWNSSS.

This chain connects TRBV6-5 to TRBJ2-3; D might be TRBD2 (5 bases). V gave up 0 bases and J gave up 4 bases, with 8 bases separating them. This CDR3 comprises 14 residues. The germline gives CDR1 MNHEY, CDR2 SVGAGI. The CDR3 sequence is CASSYSKRSDTQYF. CDR3 nucleotides: TGTGCCAGCAGTTACTCGAAGCGGTCAGATACGCAGTATTTT.

The rearrangement links TRBV27 to TRBJ2-1; 10 positions agree with TRBD1. V gave up 2 bases and J gave up 5 bases; unmatched junction bases: 6. Germline V gene sequence: CDR1 MNHEY, CDR2 SMNVEV (reference sequence). CDR3 length: 16 amino acids. The CDR3 protein is CASSLTGQGPDNEQFF. CDR3 sequence (DNA): TGTGCCAGCAGTTTAACGGGACAGGGGCCCGACAATGAGCAGTTCTTC.

This clone was seen just once. This rearrangement joins TRBV28 to TRBJ2-5, with TRBD2 as a possible D gene (5 bases). The germline V gene encodes CDR1 MDHEN and CDR2 SYDVKM. The CDR3 runs to 13 residues. Trimming cost V 8 bases and J 2 bases, with 12 bases left between them. The CDR3: CASLEGRQETQYF. The CDR3 DNA is TGTGCCAGCCTAGAGGGCAGACAAGAGACCCAGTACTTC.